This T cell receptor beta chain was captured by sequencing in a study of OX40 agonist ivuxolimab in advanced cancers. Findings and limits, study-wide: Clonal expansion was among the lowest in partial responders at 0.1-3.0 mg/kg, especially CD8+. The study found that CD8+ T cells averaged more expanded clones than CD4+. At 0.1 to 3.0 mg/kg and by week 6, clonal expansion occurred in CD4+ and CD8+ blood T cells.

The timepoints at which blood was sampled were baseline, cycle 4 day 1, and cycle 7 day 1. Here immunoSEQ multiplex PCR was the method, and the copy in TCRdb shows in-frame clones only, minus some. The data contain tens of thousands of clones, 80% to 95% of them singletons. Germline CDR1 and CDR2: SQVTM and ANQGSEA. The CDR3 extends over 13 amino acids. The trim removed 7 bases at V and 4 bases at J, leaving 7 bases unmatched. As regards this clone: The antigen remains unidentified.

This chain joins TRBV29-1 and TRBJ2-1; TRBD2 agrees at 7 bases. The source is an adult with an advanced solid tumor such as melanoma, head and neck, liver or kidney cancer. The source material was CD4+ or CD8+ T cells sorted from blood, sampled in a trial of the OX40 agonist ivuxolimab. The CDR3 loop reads CSDAGAGYNEQFF. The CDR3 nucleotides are TGCAGCGACGCGGGAGCAGGGTACAATGAGCAGTTCTTC.